Below, 21 T cell receptor beta chains from the same sample are listed, as sequenced in a study of cytomegalovirus exposure and HLA in healthy donors. The primer mix had 60 Vbeta and 13 Jbeta primers. The protocol was immunoSEQ multiplex PCR, while the TCRdb copy is restricted to in-frame clones and leaves out a portion. This sample carries 100,000 or so clones, more than 65% of them seen once, and the ten largest clones take approximately 8.2%. Sequencing input: PBMCs. Receptor source: a man aged 40-49 years in good health and CMV-seropositive.

This chain links TRBV21-1 with TRBJ2-6; the D call TRBD1 from the table was never checked on the DNA. TRBV21-1 is a listed pseudogene. CDR3 length: 20 amino acids. The CDR3 protein is CANSKVMSAGDVSGANVLTF. The CDR3 region has the DNA TGTGCCAACAGCAAAGTTATGTCGGCAGGGGACGTCTCTGGGGCCAACGTCCTGACTTTC.

J is TRBJ1-2 and V is TRBV6-4, with TRBD1 matching over 7 bases. V shed 1 base and J 7 bases; nucleotides not matched to a gene: 6. The CDR3 covers 14 residues. Per germline, CDR1 MRHNA and CDR2 SNTAGT. The DNA for the CDR3 is TGTGCCAGCAGTGACTGGAACAGGGGTGGTGGCTACACCTTC. Translated, it gives CASSDWNRGGGYTF.

J is TRBJ1-2 and V is TRBV6-1; tentatively, D is TRBD1 (6 bases). CDR1 and CDR2 (germline): MNHNS, SASEGT. V was trimmed by 4 bases and J by 7 bases, leaving 13 bases between them. The CDR3 loop spans 13 amino acids. CDR3 region: CASSVQGVVGYTF. DNA for the CDR3: TGTGCCAGCAGTGTACAGGGTGTGGTTGGCTACACCTTC.

This sequence joins TRBV5-1 and TRBJ2-7; D is undetermined. CDR3 length: 14 residues. V dropped 2 bases and J dropped 0 bases, with 9 bases sitting between them. Germline V gene sequence: CDR1 SGHRS, CDR2 YFSETQ. In DNA, the CDR3 is TGCGCCAGCAGCTTCAGTGCGGACTCCTACGAGCAGTACTTC. Translating gives CASSFSADSYEQYF.

A note on this clone: An end of the junction does not agree with germline; a read error may underlie this. The V and J genes are TRBV7-9 and TRBJ2-2, with 9 bases identical to TRBD2. Germline V gene sequence: CDR1 SEHNR, CDR2 FQNEAQ (reference sequence). CDR3 length equals 16 residues. CDR3 residues: CSSRPSGTLGTGELFF. DNA for the CDR3: TGTTCCAGCAGACCTAGCGGGACCCTGGGCACCGGGGAGCTGTTTTTT.

J is TRBJ1-1 and V is TRBV5-6; no clear D gene. The CDR3 spans 16 residues. The V gene's germline CDR1 is SGHDT and CDR2 YYEEEE. V was pared by 2 bases and J by 1 base, with 15 bases between. CDR3 in amino acids: CASSFPSGQGNTEAFF. In nucleotides, the CDR3 is TGTGCCAGCAGCTTCCCCAGTGGGCAAGGGAACACTGAAGCTTTCTTT.

The chain has TRBV6-5 and TRBJ1-2; D unresolved. Germline values: CDR1 MNHEY, CDR2 SVGAGI. V gave up 2 bases and J gave up 1 base, with 8 bases separating them. The CDR3 runs to 14 residues. CDR3 region: CASSYLPSNYGYTF. Written as DNA, the CDR3 is TGTGCCAGCAGTTACCTCCCCAGTAACTATGGCTACACCTTC.

V usage is TRBV9 and J usage is TRBJ1-2, with D maybe TRBD1 (5 bases). Trimming left V 3 bases short and J 0 bases short, with 12 bases between. Per the germline V gene, CDR1 is SGDLS and CDR2 is YYNGEE. The CDR3 consists of 15 residues. This CDR3 reads CASSAGVGANYGYTF. DNA for the CDR3: TGTGCCAGCAGCGCGGGGGTGGGGGCTAACTATGGCTACACCTTC. Full variable domain (outside the CDR3, taken from reference TRBV9 and TRBJ1-2): DSGVTQTPKHLITATGQRVTLRCSPRSGDLSVYWYQQSLDQGLQFLIQYYNGEERAKGNILERFSAQQFPDLHSELNLSSLELGDSALYFCASSAGVGANYGYTFGSGTRLTVV.

This chain joins TRBV6-5 and TRBJ1-2; 9 bases align to TRBD1. Germline CDR1 is MNHEY and CDR2 is SVGAGI. This CDR3 comprises 15 residues. J gave up 4 bases and V 5 bases, and 8 bases lay outside the gene matches. CDR3 coding DNA: TGTGCCAGCAGTGTCGGGACAGGGACTACCTATGGCTACACCTTC. This translates into CASSVGTGTTYGYTF.

The chain recombines TRBV27 with TRBJ1-2; TRBD1 matches 7 bases. The germline V gene has CDR1 MNHEY and CDR2 SMNVEV (reference sequence). There are 14 residues in the CDR3. Trimming cost V 6 bases and J 4 bases; bases outside gene matches: 8. The CDR3 sequence is CASSPWTGSYGYTF. The CDR3 nucleotides read TGTGCCAGCAGCCCTTGGACAGGTTCCTATGGCTACACCTTC.

This clone showed up just a few times. This chain connects TRBV27 to TRBJ2-7; TRBD1 matches at 8 bases. J lost 8 bases, V lost 3 bases, and 12 bases had no gene match. CDR3 length: 15 amino acids. Germline-derived CDR1 and CDR2 are MNHEY and SMNVEV (reference sequence). The chain's CDR3 is CASSFFPGQALKQYF. CDR3 coding DNA: TGTGCCAGCAGTTTTTTTCCGGGACAGGCTTTGAAGCAGTACTTC.

This clone showed up just a few times. The gene calls are TRBV6-1 and TRBJ1-4, with 8 nucleotides matching TRBD1. This CDR3 contains 13 residues. The ends lost 6 bases at V and 7 bases at J; junction bases unmatched: 4. The germline CDR1 and CDR2 sequences are MNHNS and SASEGT. This CDR3 reads CASRAGGFEKLFF. CDR3 DNA: TGTGCCAGCAGGGCAGGGGGCTTTGAAAAACTGTTTTTT.

The chain recombines TRBV7-2 with TRBJ1-1, with a tentative D call TRBD1 (5 bases). Trimming stripped 2 bases from V and 4 bases from J, with 11 bases between. The CDR3 extends over 14 amino acids. Germline loops: CDR1 SGHTA, CDR2 FQGNSA. DNA of the CDR3: TGTGCCAGCAGCTTAATGGGGGAGGGCACTGAAGCTTTCTTT. Translation gives CASSLMGEGTEAFF. Drawing the rest from reference TRBV7-2 and TRBJ1-1, the complete variable domain is GAGVSQSPSNKVTEKGKDVELRCDPISGHTALYWYRQSLGQGLEFLIYFQGNSAPDKSGLPSDRFSAERTGGSVSTLTIQRTQQEDSAVYLCASSLMGEGTEAFFGQGTRLTVV.

The chain couples TRBV7-2 to TRBJ2-3, with D maybe TRBD2 (6 bases). Trimming cost V 6 bases and J 1 base, with 11 bases left between them. The V gene's germline CDR1 is SGHTA and CDR2 FQGNSA. The CDR3 contains 14 residues. CDR3: CASRRGGGTDTQYF. Here the CDR3 DNA reads TGTGCCAGCAGGAGGGGCGGGGGCACAGATACGCAGTATTTT.

The genes are TRBV5-1 and TRBJ2-5; D might be TRBD1 (6 bases). The DNA end favors TRBJ2-7, so the J call may be wrong. Germline CDR1 SGHRS, CDR2 YFSETQ. This CDR3 has 16 residues. The CDR3 DNA reads as TGCGCCAGCAGCCTGCTGGGGGCGGGCGGCACCTACGAGCAGTACTTC. It codes for CASSLLGAGGTYEQYF.

This clone was seen only a few times. The chain uses TRBV5-4 and TRBJ1-1; D is unresolved. The germline gives CDR1 SGHNT, CDR2 YYREEE (reference sequence). With 0 bases removed from V and 0 bases from J, the gap between germline ends came to 9 bases. The CDR3 sequence is 15 residues long. CDR3 nucleotides: TGTGCCAGCAGCTTGGAAGCCTTTATGAACACTGAAGCTTTCTTT. Protein: CASSLEAFMNTEAFF. Full variable domain (missing parts from reference TRBV5-4 and TRBJ1-1): ETGVTQSPTHLIKTRGQQVTLRCSSQSGHNTVSWYQQALGQGPQFIFQYYREEENGRGNFPPRFSGLQFPNYSSELNVNALELDDSALYLCASSLEAFMNTEAFFGQGTRLTVV.

This clone appeared once. The CDR3 sequence: CATSRDRGSTDGYTF. For the CDR3, the DNA is TGTGCCACCAGCAGAGATCGCGGGTCAACGGATGGCTACACCTTC. This chain connects TRBV15 to TRBJ1-2; no reliable D call. V gave up 0 bases and J gave up 6 bases, with 14 bases separating them. The CDR3 extends over 15 amino acids. Germline V lookup: CDR1 LNHNV, CDR2 YYDKDF (reference sequence).

This clone was counted a single time. The chain links TRBV4-2 to TRBJ1-6; 7 positions agree with TRBD1. This CDR3 spans 16 amino acids. Germline assignment: CDR1 LGHNA and CDR2 YNFKEQ. J was trimmed by 3 bases and V by 1 base; bases with no gene match: 3. The CDR3: CASSQGRGSYNSPLHF. The CDR3 bases are TGTGCCAGCAGCCAAGGCAGGGGGAGCTATAATTCACCCCTCCACTTT.

The rearrangement links TRBV11-2 to TRBJ2-4, with TRBD1 matching over 8 bases. The CDR3 extends over 14 amino acids. Germline loops: CDR1 SGHAT, CDR2 FQNNGV. Losses at the gene ends were 1 base for V and 8 bases for J; bases not matched to a gene: 4. The CDR3 here is CASSLAGGKDIQYF. In nucleotides, the CDR3 is TGTGCCAGCAGCTTAGCAGGGGGCAAGGACATTCAGTACTTC.

The chain combines TRBV6-1 with TRBJ2-1, with 9 positions matching TRBD1. V was pared by 7 bases and J by 0 bases, with 4 bases of the junction left unmatched. CDR1 MNHNS and CDR2 SASEGT come from the germline V gene. The CDR3 consists of 15 residues. CDR3 residues: CASNPGQGSYNEQFF. CDR3 coding DNA: TGTGCCAGCAACCCGGGACAGGGCTCCTACAATGAGCAGTTCTTC.

The J gene is TRBJ2-7, the V gene TRBV20-1, with D hard to call. V gave up 5 bases and J gave up 4 bases, with 6 bases separating them. Germline CDR1 is DFQATT and CDR2 is SNEGSKA (reference sequence). The CDR3 contains 10 residues. CDR3 sequence reads: CSAYGYEQYF. DNA of the CDR3: TGCAGTGCTTACGGTTACGAGCAGTACTTC.